The clone carrying this T cell receptor beta chain was recorded many times. What it recognizes is unknown. These data originate in a study of T cells in Graves' hyperthyroidism and ophthalmopathy. Study-level findings and limits: Ophthalmopathy was distinguished from stable hyperthyroidism by 13 V-J signatures.

RNA transcripts provided the source from which TCR beta CDR3 regions were amplified. An initial round of RT-PCR targeting the TCR CDR3 relied on the HTBI primer set. Each CDR3 protein is one row after TCRdb ran MiXCR on the multiplex PCR reads. The repertoire consists of fewer than 500,000 distinct CDR3 sequences, with roughly 15% occurring once and the leading ten covering about 20%. CDR3 length equals 13 residues. Per the germline V gene, CDR1 is GTSNPN and CDR2 is SVGIG (reference sequence). Trimming stripped 3 bases from V and 1 base from J, with 8 bases between. This sequence joins TRBV30 and TRBJ2-3; no clear D. This clonotype was sampled from a woman aged 25 to 39 with Graves' ophthalmopathy. Sequencing input: blood. In DNA form, the CDR3 reads TGTGCCTGGAGCGGTGGTCGCACAGATACGCAGTATTTT. Its protein product is CAWSGGRTDTQYF.